Each of the 18 T cell receptor beta chains below was sequenced from the same sample in a study of T cells in Graves' hyperthyroidism and ophthalmopathy (dated by TCRdb to about 2019). The library was prepared using multiplex PCR. The listed sequencing device is Illumina HiSeq 2000. The TCR beta CDR3 regions were amplified from RNA transcripts. The TCR CDR3 was subjected to a first round of RT-PCR using the HTBI primer set and the Qiagen OneStep RT-PCR kit. The raw public data were reprocessed by TCRdb itself: fastp quality trimming at Q25, MiXCR clonotype calling, in-frame beta chains only. Every CDR3 protein is listed once, alongside the most common genes and DNA of its rows. The sample table lists 300,000 to 450,000 distinct CDR3 sequences, roughly 25% of them with a count of one. The top ten clones comprise less than 85% of the sample. The sample was blood. Source of these receptors: a man aged 45-60 years with Graves' hyperthyroidism.

The table lists this clonotype with a few counts. The V call is TRBV7-8, the J call TRBJ1-6, with D possibly matching TRBD1 (5 bases). The V gene lost 2 bases and the J gene lost 10 bases, with 12 bases spanning the gap. Germline V gene sequence: CDR1 SGHVS, CDR2 FQNEAQ. CDR3 size: 14 residues. CDR3: CASSLSSGYSPLHF. The CDR3 region has the DNA TGTGCCAGCAGCTTAAGTTCAGGGTACTCACCCCTCCACTTT.

This clonotype was seen many times. The chain combines TRBV11-1 with TRBJ2-1, with TRBD2 matching 9 bases. This CDR3 region has 15 residues. CDR1 is SGHAT and CDR2 is FQDESV in the germline V gene (reference sequence). V was clipped by 2 bases and J by 3 bases; unmatched bases: 2. DNA for the CDR3: TGTGCCAGCAGCTTACTAGCGGGGCACTACAATGAGCAGTTCTTC. Translated, it gives CASSLLAGHYNEQFF.

The chain combines TRBV20-1 with TRBJ2-1; 8 nucleotides align to TRBD2. The CDR3 sequence is 15 residues long. Losses at the gene ends were 3 bases for V and 4 bases for J; bases not matched to a gene: 8. Germline assignment: CDR1 DFQATT and CDR2 SNEGSKA (reference sequence). CDR3 protein: CSARLLGRDYNEQFF. CDR3 DNA: TGCAGTGCTAGGTTACTCGGGAGGGATTACAATGAGCAGTTCTTC.

This chain connects TRBV5-1 to TRBJ2-3, with 11 bases fitting TRBD1. This CDR3 is 16 amino acids long. J was trimmed by 5 bases and V by 0 bases; bases with no gene match: 5. Germline lookup yields CDR1 SGHRS and CDR2 YFSETQ. CDR3 in DNA: TGCGCCAGCAGCTTGGACGGGACAGGGGGAAAAGATACGCAGTATTTT. Its translation is CASSLDGTGGKDTQYF.

This clonotype came up many times. The chain employs TRBV6-1 and TRBJ1-1; D remains ambiguous. This CDR3 has 13 amino acids. The germline V gene has CDR1 MNHNS and CDR2 SASEGT. The V and J ends lost 5 bases and 5 bases respectively, with 12 bases between them. CDR3 residues: CASSLYLHTEAFF. In DNA form, the CDR3 reads TGTGCCAGCAGTTTATACCTTCATACTGAAGCTTTCTTT.

CDR3 in DNA: TGTGCCAGCAGTTTTTCCGGACTAGCGGGATCCTACAATGAGCAGTTCTTC. This encodes CASSFSGLAGSYNEQFF. This chain connects TRBV6-5 to TRBJ2-1, with TRBD2 matching 12 bases. The CDR3 totals 17 residues. Germline values: CDR1 MNHEY, CDR2 SVGAGI. The trim removed 4 bases at V and 1 base at J, leaving 5 bases unmatched.

This chain connects TRBV7-6 to TRBJ2-5; D is unresolved. V was shortened by 3 bases and J by 3 bases, with 8 bases between the two germline ends. The CDR3 totals 13 residues. Germline V gene lookup returns CDR1 SGHVS and CDR2 FNYEAQ. The CDR3 bases are TGTGCCAGCAGCTTCTACACGGAAGAGACCCAGTACTTC. This sequence encodes CASSFYTEETQYF.

This clonotype was counted only a few times. This chain joins TRBV5-1 and TRBJ1-2; D ambiguous. Germline V gene lookup returns CDR1 SGHRS and CDR2 YFSETQ. The V gene lost 3 bases and the J gene lost 6 bases, with 9 bases spanning the gap. The length of the CDR3 is 12 residues. CDR3 residues: CASSSAGDGYTF. CDR3 coding DNA: TGCGCCAGCAGCTCGGCCGGTGATGGCTACACCTTC.

The chain uses TRBV18 and TRBJ1-1, with 10 positions matching TRBD1. CDR1 KGHSH and CDR2 LQKENI come from the germline V gene. V lost 8 bases and J lost 6; bases outside the gene matches: 6. This CDR3 comprises 13 residues. CDR3 in DNA: TGTGCCAGCGACCGGGACAGGGGTGCTGAAGCTTTCTTT. It yields the protein CASDRDRGAEAFF.

This chain uses TRBV5-5 with TRBJ1-6; no definite D call. CDR1 SGHKS and CDR2 YYEKEE come from the germline V gene (reference sequence). Trimming shortened V by 2 bases and J by 0 bases, and 9 bases separated the two germline ends. The CDR3 length is 16 residues. The CDR3: CASSLQSSSYNSPLHF. DNA for the CDR3: TGTGCCAGCAGCTTACAAAGTAGCTCCTATAATTCACCCCTCCACTTT. The full variable domain, completed using reference TRBV5-5 and TRBJ1-6, is DAGVTQSPTHLIKTRGQQVTLRCSPISGHKSVSWYQQVLGQGPQFIFQYYEKEERGRGNFPDRFSARQFPNYSSELNVNALLLGDSALYLCASSLQSSSYNSPLHFGNGTRLTVT.

The sample holds a few counts of this clonotype. This sequence joins TRBV28 and TRBJ2-5, with 9 bases matching TRBD1. The V gene's germline CDR1 is MDHEN and CDR2 SYDVKM. V dropped 6 bases and J dropped 4; count of bases not matched to a gene: 3. This CDR3 spans 13 amino acids. CDR3 nucleotide sequence: TGTGCCAGCAGACAACAGGGGGCAGAGACCCAGTACTTC. Encoded protein: CASRQQGAETQYF.

This clonotype has just a few counts. J is TRBJ2-1 and V is TRBV15; D ambiguous. Looked up from germline, CDR1 is LNHNV and CDR2 is YYDKDF (reference sequence). V lost 5 bases to trimming and J lost 6 bases, with 17 bases between them. This CDR3 contains 15 residues. The CDR3 region is CATSGPFGQGNEQFF. DNA for the CDR3: TGTGCCACCAGCGGGCCGTTCGGGCAAGGCAATGAGCAGTTCTTC.

This clonotype was seen repeatedly, ten times or more. The V gene is TRBV9, the J gene TRBJ2-5; D remains ambiguous. Deletions cut 4 bases from V and 7 bases from J, with 11 bases between. Germline V gives CDR1 SGDLS, CDR2 YYNGEE. CDR3 length: 12 residues. Written as DNA, the CDR3 is TGTGCCAGCAGCCCCCAAGGCGTGACCCAGTACTTC. Protein product: CASSPQGVTQYF.

The chain joins TRBV5-1 to TRBJ1-1; 7 bases agree with TRBD1. The CDR3 runs 15 residues. The J segment lost 3 bases and the V segment lost 3 bases, leaving 8 bases of the junction unmatched. The germline gives CDR1 SGHRS, CDR2 YFSETQ. CDR3 loop: CASSWRGQRYTEAFF. For the CDR3, the DNA is TGCGCCAGCAGCTGGAGGGGACAGAGGTACACTGAAGCTTTCTTT.

The V and J genes are TRBV30 and TRBJ2-1; D is possibly TRBD2 (5 bases). This CDR3 has 14 residues. V lost 4 bases to trimming and J lost 10 bases, with 20 bases between them. Germline V gene lookup returns CDR1 GTSNPN and CDR2 SVGIG (reference sequence). The CDR3 DNA follows: TGTGCCTGGACTTTTATCCGGGGAAGAAAAGAGCAGTTCTTC. Its protein product is CAWTFIRGRKEQFF.

This clonotype was picked up a small number of times. The rearrangement joins TRBV20-1 to TRBJ2-1; TRBD2 aligns across 14 bases. This CDR3 contains 13 residues. Germline loops: CDR1 DFQATT, CDR2 SNEGSKA (reference sequence). The V and J ends lost 6 bases and 9 bases, in that order; junction bases with no gene match: 4. CDR3 bases: TGCAGTGCCCTCGGGACTAGCGGGAGTGAGCAGTTCTTC. It is translated as CSALGTSGSEQFF.

This clonotype was seen more than once but under ten times. The V and J genes are TRBV7-9 and TRBJ2-1, with TRBD2 identical over 14 bases. Germline V gene data show CDR1 as SEHNR and CDR2 as FQNEAQ (reference sequence). The CDR3 totals 13 residues. V was pared by 1 base and J by 15 bases, with 2 bases of the junction left unmatched. CDR3 nucleotides: TGTGCCAGCAGCTTAGGACTAGCGGGAGGGATGTTCTTC. This sequence encodes CASSLGLAGGMFF.

This clonotype was observed many times. The chain combines TRBV7-9 with TRBJ2-7; 8 bases match TRBD2. From germline, CDR1 is SEHNR and CDR2 FQNEAQ (reference sequence). The CDR3 is made up of 15 amino acids. Trimming at V came to 8 bases and at J to 0 bases, leaving 9 bases not matched to a gene. The CDR3 DNA follows: TGTGCCAGCGGGTCCACTAGCGGCAGCTCCTACGAGCAGTACTTC. The encoded protein is CASGSTSGSSYEQYF.